This T cell receptor beta chain was identified in a study of T cells in localized non-small cell lung cancer. Study-wide results and caveats: Exceeding tumor, uninvolved adjacent lung had the highest T cell clonality. There was an association of higher blood T cell density with longer overall survival.

Of note for this clone: What it recognizes is unknown.

This CDR3 contains 14 residues. The V end lost 7 bases, the J end lost 1 base, and 12 bases lay between the germline ends. Germline V gene lookup returns CDR1 LNHDA and CDR2 SQIVND (reference sequence). Clones were sequenced by immunoSEQ multiplex PCR, and TCRdb holds only the in-frame ones, with some missing. Among approximately 43,000 clones, 86% were seen once, and the ten largest hold 7% to 9%. Sequenced material: peripheral blood, taken before any cancer treatment. V and J are TRBV19 and TRBJ2-3, with unresolved D. The receptor was derived from a woman aged 18 to 55 with stage III lung adenocarcinoma. The chain's CDR3 is CASNALTGTDTQYF. In DNA form, the CDR3 reads TGTGCCAGTAACGCACTGACGGGCACAGATACGCAGTATTTT.